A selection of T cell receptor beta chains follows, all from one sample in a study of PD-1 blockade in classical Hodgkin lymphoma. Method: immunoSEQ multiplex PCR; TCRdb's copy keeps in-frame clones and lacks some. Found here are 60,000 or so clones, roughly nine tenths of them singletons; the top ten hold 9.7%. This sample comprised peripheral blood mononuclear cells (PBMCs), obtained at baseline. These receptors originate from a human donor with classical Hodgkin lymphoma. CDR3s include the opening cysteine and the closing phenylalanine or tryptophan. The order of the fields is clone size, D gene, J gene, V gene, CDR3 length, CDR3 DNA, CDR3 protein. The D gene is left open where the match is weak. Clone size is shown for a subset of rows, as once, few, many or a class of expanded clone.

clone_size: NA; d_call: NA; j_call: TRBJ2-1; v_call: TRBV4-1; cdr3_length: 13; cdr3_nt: TGCGCCAGCAGCCAAGATTCCAAGAATGAGCAGTTCTTC; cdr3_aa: CASSQDSKNEQFF
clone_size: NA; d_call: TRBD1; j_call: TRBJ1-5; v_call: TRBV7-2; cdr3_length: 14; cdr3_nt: TGTGCCAGCAGCTCAAGACAGGGGGAACAGCCCCAGCATTTT; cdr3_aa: CASSSRQGEQPQHF
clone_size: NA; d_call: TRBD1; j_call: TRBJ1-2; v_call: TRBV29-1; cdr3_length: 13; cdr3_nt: TGCAGCGTTGAAACAGGGGCTTTAAATGGCTACACCTTC; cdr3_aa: CSVETGALNGYTF
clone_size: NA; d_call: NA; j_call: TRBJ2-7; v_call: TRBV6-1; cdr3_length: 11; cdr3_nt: TGTGCCAGCAGTAACTCCTACGAGCAGTACTTC; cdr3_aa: CASSNSYEQYF
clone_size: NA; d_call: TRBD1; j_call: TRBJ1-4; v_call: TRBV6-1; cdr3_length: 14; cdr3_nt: TGTGCCAGCATCAGACAGGGAGTAGATGAAAAACTGTTTTTT; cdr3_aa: CASIRQGVDEKLFF
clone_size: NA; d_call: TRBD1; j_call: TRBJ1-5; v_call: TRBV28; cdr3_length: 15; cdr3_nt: TGTGCCAGCATTGCCCGGGGGGCAGGGGGTCAGCCCCAGCATTTT; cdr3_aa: CASIARGAGGQPQHF
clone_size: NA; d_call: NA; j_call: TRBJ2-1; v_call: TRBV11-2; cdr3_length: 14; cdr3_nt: TGTGCCAGCAGCCAGGGACTGGGCTACAATGAGCAGTTCTTC; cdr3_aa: CASSQGLGYNEQFF
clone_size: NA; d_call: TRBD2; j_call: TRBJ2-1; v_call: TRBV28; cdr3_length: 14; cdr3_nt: TGTGCCAGCAGTTTCATAGCGGGATACAATGAGCAGTTCTTC; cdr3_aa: CASSFIAGYNEQFF
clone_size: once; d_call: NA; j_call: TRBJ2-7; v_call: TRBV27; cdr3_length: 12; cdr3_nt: TGTGCCAGCAGTTTAGGGGGTAACGAGCAGTACTTC; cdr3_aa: CASSLGGNEQYF
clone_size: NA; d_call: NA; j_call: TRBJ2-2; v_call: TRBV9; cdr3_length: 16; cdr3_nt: TGTGCCAGCACCCTCCGGGACTTGGCGAACACCGGGGAGCTGTTTTTT; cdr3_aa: CASTLRDLANTGELFF
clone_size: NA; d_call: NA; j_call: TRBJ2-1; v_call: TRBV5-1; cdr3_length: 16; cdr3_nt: TGCGCCAGCAGCTTGGATCCGGGTTTATCGGGCAATGAGCAGTTCTTC; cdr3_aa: CASSLDPGLSGNEQFF
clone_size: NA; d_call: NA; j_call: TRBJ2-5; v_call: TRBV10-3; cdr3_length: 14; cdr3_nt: TGTGCCATCAGTGAGTCGCGTCTGCAAGAGACCCAGTACTTC; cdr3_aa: CAISESRLQETQYF
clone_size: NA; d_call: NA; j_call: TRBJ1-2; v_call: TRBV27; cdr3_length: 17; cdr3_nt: TGTGCCAGCAGTTTAGGGCGGGGTGCAGGGAAGGACTATGGCTACACCTTC; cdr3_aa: CASSLGRGAGKDYGYTF
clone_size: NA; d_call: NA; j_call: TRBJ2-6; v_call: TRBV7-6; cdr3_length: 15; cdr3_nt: TGTGCCAGCAGCTTAGTCAGCTCTGGGGCCAACGTCCTGACTTTC; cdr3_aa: CASSLVSSGANVLTF
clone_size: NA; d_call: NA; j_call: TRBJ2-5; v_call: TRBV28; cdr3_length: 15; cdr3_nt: TGTGCCAGCAGTTTAGGGGGGACGGATCAAGAGACCCAGTACTTC; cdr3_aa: CASSLGGTDQETQYF
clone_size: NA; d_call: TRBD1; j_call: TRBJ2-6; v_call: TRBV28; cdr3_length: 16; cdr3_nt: TGTGCCAGCAGCCGGGACAGCGACGCTGGGGCCAACGTCCTGACTTTC; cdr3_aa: CASSRDSDAGANVLTF
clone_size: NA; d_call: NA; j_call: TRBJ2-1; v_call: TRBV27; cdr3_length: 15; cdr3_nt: TGTGCCAGCAGTTTATTCCAGGCCACGGCGAATGAGCAGTTCTTC; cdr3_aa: CASSLFQATANEQFF
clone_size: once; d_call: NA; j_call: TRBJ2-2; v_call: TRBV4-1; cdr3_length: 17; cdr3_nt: TGCGCCAGCAGCCTAGGTGTGGGCTGGGGCCGAACCGGGGAGCTGTTTTTT; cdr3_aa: CASSLGVGWGRTGELFF
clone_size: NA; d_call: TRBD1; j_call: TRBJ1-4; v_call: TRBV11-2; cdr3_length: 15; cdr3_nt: TGTGCCAGCAGCTTGCGGGACAGGGCTATTGAAAAACTGTTTTTT; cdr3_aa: CASSLRDRAIEKLFF
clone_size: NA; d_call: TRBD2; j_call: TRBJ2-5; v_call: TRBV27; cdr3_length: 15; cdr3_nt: TGTGCCAGCAGTACCTGGCGACTAGCCCAAGAGACCCAGTACTTC; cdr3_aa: CASSTWRLAQETQYF
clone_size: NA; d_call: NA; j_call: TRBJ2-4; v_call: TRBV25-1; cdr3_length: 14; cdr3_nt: TGTGCCAGCAGTGACTCAGATCACCCAAACATTCAGTACTTC; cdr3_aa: CASSDSDHPNIQYF
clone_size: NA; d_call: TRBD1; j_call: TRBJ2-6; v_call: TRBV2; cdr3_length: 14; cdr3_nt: TGTGCCAGCGGGACAGACTCTGGGGCCAACGTCCTGACTTTC; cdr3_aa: CASGTDSGANVLTF
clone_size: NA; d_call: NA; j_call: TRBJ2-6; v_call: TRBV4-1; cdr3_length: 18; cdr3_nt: TGCGCCAGCAGCCGCCTAACGGGGTTGAGCTCTGGGGCCAACGTCCTGACTTTC; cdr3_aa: CASSRLTGLSSGANVLTF
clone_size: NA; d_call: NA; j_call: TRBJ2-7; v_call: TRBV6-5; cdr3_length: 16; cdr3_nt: TGTGCCAGCAGTTATGCGGGACAACCGAGCTCCTACGAGCAGTACTTC; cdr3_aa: CASSYAGQPSSYEQYF
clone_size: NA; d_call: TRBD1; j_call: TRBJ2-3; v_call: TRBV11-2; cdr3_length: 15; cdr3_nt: TGTGCCAGCAGCTTATTGACAGGGGGAACAGATACGCAGTATTTT; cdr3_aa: CASSLLTGGTDTQYF
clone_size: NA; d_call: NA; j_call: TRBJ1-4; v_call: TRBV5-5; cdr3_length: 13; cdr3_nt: TGTGCCAGCAGCCCGGACTTAGCTGAAAAACTGTTTTTT; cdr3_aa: CASSPDLAEKLFF
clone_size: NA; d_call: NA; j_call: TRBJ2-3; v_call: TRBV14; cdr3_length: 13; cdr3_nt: TGTGCCAGCAGCCAAAGGGGTTCAGATACGCAGTATTTT; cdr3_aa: CASSQRGSDTQYF
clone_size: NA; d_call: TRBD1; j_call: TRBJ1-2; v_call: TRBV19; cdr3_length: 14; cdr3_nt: TGTGCCAGTAGTACCGGACAGGCGATCTATGGCTACACCTTC; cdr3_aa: CASSTGQAIYGYTF
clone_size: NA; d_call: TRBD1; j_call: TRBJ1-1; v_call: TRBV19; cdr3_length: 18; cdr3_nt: TGTGCCAGTACCCCTAGGCGGGGGACAGGGGGTTGGGTCACTGAAGCTTTCTTT; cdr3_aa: CASTPRRGTGGWVTEAFF
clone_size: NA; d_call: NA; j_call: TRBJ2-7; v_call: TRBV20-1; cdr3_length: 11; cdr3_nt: TGCAGTGCTTCCCCCCCGGGACTCTTGTACTTC; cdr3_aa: CSASPPGLLYF
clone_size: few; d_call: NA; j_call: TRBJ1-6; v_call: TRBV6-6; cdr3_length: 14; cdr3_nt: TGTGCCAGCATTCATGGTAGAGAAAATTCACCCCTCCACTTT; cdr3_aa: CASIHGRENSPLHF
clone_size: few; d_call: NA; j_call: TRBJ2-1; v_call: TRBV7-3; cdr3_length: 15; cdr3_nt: TGTGCCAGCAGCTTAACTAGCCAGGTCTACAATGAGCAGTTCTTC; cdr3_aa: CASSLTSQVYNEQFF
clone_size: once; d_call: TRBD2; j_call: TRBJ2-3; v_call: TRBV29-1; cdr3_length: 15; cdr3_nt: TGCAGCGTGGTCCCCACGGGGGGTCAGGTAGATACGCAGTATTTT; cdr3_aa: CSVVPTGGQVDTQYF
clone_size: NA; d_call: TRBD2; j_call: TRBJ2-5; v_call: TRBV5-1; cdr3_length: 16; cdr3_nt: TGCGCCAGCAGCTCTCAACTAGCGACCAAGGGAGAGACCCAGTACTTC; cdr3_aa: CASSSQLATKGETQYF
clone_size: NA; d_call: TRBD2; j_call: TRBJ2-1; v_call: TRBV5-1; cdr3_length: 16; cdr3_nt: TGCGCCAGCAGCTTGGACGGGGGGAGCTCCTACAATGAGCAGTTCTTC; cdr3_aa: CASSLDGGSSYNEQFF